One sample yielded the 22 T cell receptor beta chains listed below, sequenced in a study of shared clonotypes between healthy human individuals. CD45RO-negative, CCR7-selected cells formed the naive CD8 fraction, which excluded terminally differentiated effector memory CD45RA+ cells. TCRdb keeps only in-frame clones here, not all; method: immunoSEQ multiplex PCR. Of over 2 million clones listed, roughly 94% were seen once; the top ten hold 0.85% to 1.2%. The specimen was naive CD8+ T cells sorted from blood. The receptors originated from a young man in good health.

This chain joins TRBV10-1 and TRBJ1-1, with TRBD1 matching over 10 bases. CDR3 length: 16 amino acids. Unmatched junction bases numbered 10, after V lost 9 bases and J lost 0 bases. Per the germline V gene, CDR1 is WNHNN and CDR2 is SYGVQD (reference sequence). CDR3 nucleotides: TGCGCCAGGGGACAGGGGTTTGGGGACTTGAACACTGAAGCTTTCTTT. Residues: CARGQGFGDLNTEAFF.

The chain has TRBV7-9 and TRBJ2-3; 8 bases agree with TRBD2. Germline assignment: CDR1 SEHNR and CDR2 FQNEAQ (reference sequence). CDR3 size: 15 residues. Trimming at V came to 5 bases and at J to 5 bases, leaving 9 bases not matched to a gene. The CDR3, as DNA: TGTGCCAGCAGCCCCCCCTTAGCGGGACAAGATACGCAGTATTTT. It yields the protein CASSPPLAGQDTQYF. Combining the CDR3 with reference TRBV7-9 and TRBJ2-3 gives the whole variable domain DTGVSQNPRHKITKRGQNVTFRCDPISEHNRLYWYRQTLGQGPEFLTYFQNEAQLEKSRLLSDRFSAERPKGSFSTLEIQRTEQGDSAMYLCASSPPLAGQDTQYFGPGTRLTVL.

The CDR3 coding sequence is TGTGCCAGCAGTACAACAGGATTAGGATATGGCTACACCTTC. Amino acids: CASSTTGLGYGYTF. This chain uses TRBV11-2 with TRBJ1-2; perhaps TRBD1 as D (5 bases). This CDR3 contains 14 residues. The germline CDR1 and CDR2 sequences are SGHAT and FQNNGV. V lost 6 bases and J lost 5, with 16 bases in between.

CDR3 loop: CAWSGDSRFEKLFF. DNA for the CDR3: TGTGCCTGGAGTGGTGACAGTCGTTTTGAAAAACTGTTTTTT. This chain links TRBV30 with TRBJ1-4; possible D gene TRBD1, 5 bases. Germline-derived CDR1 and CDR2 are GTSNPN and SVGIG (reference sequence). Deletions cut 1 base from V and 7 bases from J, with 13 bases between. CDR3 length: 14 residues.

The V call is TRBV6-5, the J call TRBJ2-5; 7 nucleotides agree with TRBD2. V was pared by 0 bases and J by 7 bases, with 5 bases of the junction left unmatched. The CDR3 sequence is 14 residues long. Germline V gives CDR1 MNHEY, CDR2 SVGAGI. CDR3: CASSYSGGSGTQYF. CDR3 bases: TGTGCCAGCAGTTACTCGGGGGGGAGCGGGACCCAGTACTTC.

The chain couples TRBV27 to TRBJ2-7, with a possible D match to TRBD2 (5 bases). CDR1 and CDR2 (germline): MNHEY, SMNVEV (reference sequence). Trimming took off 5 bases at V and 1 base at J, with 15 bases between the two ends. CDR3 length equals 15 residues. CDR3: CASSEVGGSSYEQYF. The CDR3 nucleotides read TGTGCCAGCAGTGAAGTGGGCGGGTCTTCCTACGAGCAGTACTTC.

V usage is TRBV5-1 and J usage is TRBJ1-5; D is undetermined. The length of the CDR3 is 15 residues. Trimming pared 0 bases from V and 5 bases from J, leaving 12 bases between. CDR1 and CDR2 (germline): SGHRS, YFSETQ. The CDR3 region is CASSLGLGPDQPQHF. The CDR3, as DNA: TGCGCCAGCAGCTTGGGCTTAGGTCCGGATCAGCCCCAGCATTTT.

The chain carries TRBV27 and TRBJ1-1; 7 positions agree with TRBD1. V was clipped by 5 bases and J by 3 bases; unmatched bases: 6. Germline loops: CDR1 MNHEY, CDR2 SMNVEV (reference sequence). The CDR3 has 14 residues. CDR3 sequence (DNA): TGTGCCAGCAGTCTAACTGACAGGGACACTGAAGCTTTCTTT. Its protein product is CASSLTDRDTEAFF.

The chain employs TRBV5-1 and TRBJ2-7; D gene ambiguous. Germline CDR1 SGHRS, CDR2 YFSETQ. The CDR3 totals 12 residues. V shed 0 bases and J shed 3 bases, with 4 bases lying between them. The CDR3 sequence: CASSLGLYEQYF. The CDR3 DNA is TGCGCCAGCAGCTTGGGGCTCTACGAGCAGTACTTC.

The genes are TRBV6-5 and TRBJ1-2; 7 bases are shared with TRBD1. The CDR3 is 14 amino acids. The ends lost 0 bases at V and 7 bases at J; junction bases unmatched: 5. The germline V gene encodes CDR1 MNHEY and CDR2 SVGAGI. The chain's CDR3 is CASSYSLGGGGYTF. The CDR3 nucleotides are TGTGCCAGCAGTTACTCGTTAGGGGGCGGTGGCTACACCTTC.

The chain combines TRBV30 with TRBJ2-7; 10 positions match TRBD2. CDR1 is GTSNPN and CDR2 is SVGIG in the germline V gene (reference sequence). V gave up 4 bases and J gave up 3 bases; unmatched junction bases: 3. The CDR3 extends over 13 amino acids. This CDR3 is CAWTSGSDYEQYF. CDR3 DNA sequence: TGTGCCTGGACTAGCGGGAGCGACTACGAGCAGTACTTC.

J is TRBJ2-3 and V is TRBV7-6; D uncertain. The CDR3 spans 16 residues. V gave up 5 bases and J gave up 2 bases, with 17 bases separating them. From germline, CDR1 is SGHVS and CDR2 FNYEAQ. For the CDR3, the DNA is TGTGCCAGCAGCCCCAACATTGACCTACCCACAGATACGCAGTATTTT. Amino acid sequence: CASSPNIDLPTDTQYF.

V usage is TRBV27 and J usage is TRBJ2-7; D is perhaps TRBD1 (6 bases). The CDR3 extends over 17 amino acids. V lost 5 bases to trimming and J lost 3 bases, with 23 bases between them. CDR1 MNHEY and CDR2 SMNVEV come from the germline V gene (reference sequence). CDR3 loop: CASSPGPGTPFFYEQYF. The CDR3 nucleotides are TGTGCCAGCAGTCCGGGCCCCGGGACACCTTTTTTCTACGAGCAGTACTTC.

The rearrangement links TRBV27 to TRBJ1-1; no clear D gene. CDR3 length equals 15 residues. Trimming pared 2 bases from V and 4 bases from J, leaving 14 bases between. Per the germline V gene, CDR1 is MNHEY and CDR2 is SMNVEV (reference sequence). CDR3 sequence reads: CASSLVGSVGTEAFF. In DNA form, the CDR3 reads TGTGCCAGCAGTTTAGTAGGGTCGGTCGGCACTGAAGCTTTCTTT.

Points on this clone: Other DNA sequences in this sample translate to the same CDR3. This chain joins TRBV6-5 and TRBJ2-5; possible D gene TRBD1, 6 bases. Germline V gives CDR1 MNHEY, CDR2 SVGAGI. Trimming left V 0 bases short and J 4 bases short, with 6 bases between. The CDR3 has 13 amino acids. As DNA, the CDR3 is TGTGCCAGCAGTTACTCGACAGGAGAGACCCAGTACTTC. It translates to CASSYSTGETQYF.

CDR3 sequence reads: CASSGSGTAASGANVLTF. The CDR3 nucleotides are TGTGCCAGCAGCGGTTCCGGGACAGCCGCCTCTGGGGCCAACGTCCTGACTTTC. This chain joins TRBV9 and TRBJ2-6, with 7 positions matching TRBD1. This CDR3 has 18 residues. V gave up 3 bases and J gave up 0 bases; unmatched junction bases: 9. From germline, CDR1 is SGDLS and CDR2 YYNGEE.

The chain is built from TRBV6-6 and TRBJ2-2; D could derive from TRBD1 or TRBD2 (5 bases each). Germline V CDR1 and CDR2: MNHNY, SVGAGI (reference sequence). The CDR3 extends over 15 amino acids. V was shortened by 2 bases and J by 5 bases, with 12 bases between the two germline ends. The CDR3 DNA sequence: TGTGCCAGCAGTTACGGGGCTAGCAGAACCGGGGAGCTGTTTTTT. Amino acids: CASSYGASRTGELFF.

This sequence joins TRBV11-2 and TRBJ2-7; D unclear. The germline V gene has CDR1 SGHAT and CDR2 FQNNGV. The germline V and J ends were trimmed by 4 bases and 3 bases, with 13 bases remaining between them. This CDR3 has 14 residues. In DNA, the CDR3 is TGTGCCAGCAGCTCGCATATTGGACGCTACGAGCAGTACTTC. Protein: CASSSHIGRYEQYF.

This chain joins TRBV29-1 and TRBJ2-3, with 12 nucleotides matching TRBD1. This CDR3 contains 15 residues. J lost 4 bases, V lost 6 bases, and 8 bases had no gene match. Germline V lookup: CDR1 SQVTM, CDR2 ANQGSEA. This chain's CDR3 is CSVPGTGGLSDTQYF. The CDR3 nucleotides are TGCAGCGTCCCCGGGACAGGGGGCTTGTCAGATACGCAGTATTTT.

This chain joins TRBV19 and TRBJ2-2, with 7 nucleotides matching TRBD2. Germline CDR1 reads LNHDA; CDR2 reads SQIVND (reference sequence). The CDR3 contains 15 residues. The trim removed 5 bases at V and 6 bases at J, leaving 9 bases unmatched. The DNA of the CDR3 is TGTGCCAGTAGTCCCCCAGCGGGAAGATCCGGGGAGCTGTTTTTT. Amino acids: CASSPPAGRSGELFF.

For this clone: The same CDR3 is also encoded by other DNA sequences in this sample. This chain connects TRBV2 to TRBJ2-1; 7 bases line up with TRBD2. From germline, CDR1 is SNHLY and CDR2 FYNNEI. V was pared by 8 bases and J by 1 base, with 5 bases of the junction left unmatched. The CDR3 sequence is 14 residues long. Here the CDR3 DNA reads TGTGCCAGCCGTCCGGGACTATCCTACAATGAGCAGTTCTTC. This encodes CASRPGLSYNEQFF.

This chain connects TRBV27 to TRBJ2-7; D remains unclear. Trimming pared 5 bases from V and 1 base from J, leaving 6 bases between. The germline CDR1 and CDR2 sequences are MNHEY and SMNVEV (reference sequence). The CDR3 sequence is 12 residues long. CDR3 loop: CASSLRSYEQYF. CDR3 bases: TGTGCCAGCAGTCTCCGTTCCTACGAGCAGTACTTC.